The source of this T cell receptor (beta chain) is a study of early stage breast cancer tumors. Comment on this clone: Antigen specificity is unknown.

The study's findings and limits: Comparing each tissue with blood distinguished tumor from normal in 14 of 16 patients.

This table comes from immunoSEQ multiplex PCR, and its TCRdb copy is limited to in-frame clones, with some not included. Of about 20,000 clones listed, 75% to 80% are singletons. Trimming left V 9 bases short and J 0 bases short, with 11 bases between. CDR3 length: 13 amino acids. CDR1 and CDR2 from the germline V gene are LNHNV and YYDKDF (reference sequence). This TCR derives from a person in their sixties with breast cancer. The sample comprised blood. The chain is built from TRBV15 and TRBJ1-1; the D gene is possibly TRBD1 (6 bases). The DNA for the CDR3 is TGTGCCACTTCGGGACACCTGAACACTGAAGCTTTCTTT. Translating it yields CATSGHLNTEAFF. Combining the CDR3 with reference TRBV15 and TRBJ1-1 gives the whole variable domain DAMVIQNPRYQVTQFGKPVTLSCSQTLNHNVMYWYQQKSSQAPKLLFHYYDKDFNNEADTPDNFQSRRPNTSFCFLDIRSPGLGDTAMYLCATSGHLNTEAFFGQGTRLTVV.